This T cell receptor beta chain was retrieved from a study of cytomegalovirus exposure and HLA in healthy donors. The study ran its PCR with 60 Vbeta and 13 Jbeta primers. Assay: immunoSEQ multiplex PCR; the TCRdb copy retains only in-frame clones and omits some. In the table there are under 200,000 clones, just under 80% of which are singletons. The CDR3 contains 15 residues. In germline, CDR1 is SEHNR, CDR2 FQNEAQ (reference sequence). Trimming shortened V by 5 bases and J by 6 bases, and 17 bases separated the two germline ends. The clonotype comes from a woman aged 50 to 65 in good health and CMV-seropositive. Sequenced material: PBMCs. The chain combines TRBV7-9 with TRBJ2-1, with TRBD2 as a possible D gene (6 bases). CDR3 nucleotides: TGTGCCAGCAGCCCCGAAGGAGGGCCTGCCAATGAGCAGTTCTTC. Translating it yields CASSPEGGPANEQFF. The whole variable domain, remainder taken from reference TRBV7-9 and TRBJ2-1, is DTGVSQNPRHKITKRGQNVTFRCDPISEHNRLYWYRQTLGQGPEFLTYFQNEAQLEKSRLLSDRFSAERPKGSFSTLEIQRTEQGDSAMYLCASSPEGGPANEQFFGPGTRLTVL.